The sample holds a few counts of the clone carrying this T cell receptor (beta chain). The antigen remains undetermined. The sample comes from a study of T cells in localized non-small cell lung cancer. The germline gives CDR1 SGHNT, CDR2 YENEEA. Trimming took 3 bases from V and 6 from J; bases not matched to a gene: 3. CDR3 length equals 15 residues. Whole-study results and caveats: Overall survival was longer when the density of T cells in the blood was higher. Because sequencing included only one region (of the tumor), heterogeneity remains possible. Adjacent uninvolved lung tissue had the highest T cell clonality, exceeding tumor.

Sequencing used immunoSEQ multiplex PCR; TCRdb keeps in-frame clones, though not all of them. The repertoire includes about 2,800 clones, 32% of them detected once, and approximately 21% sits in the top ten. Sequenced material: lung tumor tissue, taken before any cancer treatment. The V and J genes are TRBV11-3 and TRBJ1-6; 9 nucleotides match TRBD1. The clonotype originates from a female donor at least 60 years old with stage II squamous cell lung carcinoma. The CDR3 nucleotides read TGTGCCAGCAGCTTTTCGACAGGGGGTAATTCACCCCTCCACTTT. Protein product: CASSFSTGGNSPLHF.